The next 26 T cell receptor beta chains were all read from a single sample in a study of blood T cell repertoires in COVID-19. Only in-frame clones appear in the TCRdb table, and some are missing; sequencing was by immunoSEQ multiplex PCR. Of 150,000 or so clones listed, approximately 90% are singletons. Sequenced sample: peripheral blood. Every receptor here comes from a human donor in a cohort sampled during active COVID-19.

The chain recombines TRBV28 with TRBJ2-5; D is possibly TRBD2 (6 bases). From germline, CDR1 is MDHEN and CDR2 SYDVKM. The CDR3 loop spans 14 amino acids. Between the trimmed V and J ends, which lost 10 bases and 2 bases, there was a span of 17 bases. CDR3 residues: CATTLTGRQETQYF. In DNA, the CDR3 is TGTGCCACCACCTTAACGGGGAGGCAAGAGACCCAGTACTTC.

This clone appeared a few times. The gene calls are TRBV24-1 and TRBJ2-7; D is uncertain. The CDR3 covers 12 residues. Trimming left V 4 bases short and J 0 bases short, with 3 bases between. Germline V gives CDR1 KGHDR, CDR2 SFDVKD. The CDR3 here is CATSDNSYEQYF. CDR3 in DNA: TGTGCCACCAGTGACAACTCCTACGAGCAGTACTTC.

V usage is TRBV4-3 and J usage is TRBJ2-7, with TRBD1 matching 7 bases. The CDR3 consists of 14 residues. The germline gives CDR1 LGHNA, CDR2 YSLEER. V lost 2 bases and J lost 6; bases outside the gene matches: 7. The CDR3 nucleotides are TGCGCCAGCAGCCAATCGGCAGGGGGTACCGAGCAGTACTTC. This translates into CASSQSAGGTEQYF.

This clone was observed once. V is TRBV5-1 and J is TRBJ2-7; TRBD2 matches 14 bases. The length of the CDR3 is 18 residues. The V and J ends lost 3 bases and 3 bases, in that order; junction bases with no gene match: 11. Germline V gene lookup returns CDR1 SGHRS and CDR2 YFSETQ. DNA of the CDR3: TGCGCCAGCAGCTCCACACGGGGACTAGCGGGAGCCAGCTACGAGCAGTACTTC. Amino acids: CASSSTRGLAGASYEQYF.

The chain uses TRBV29-1 and TRBJ2-5; D remains unclear. The germline gives CDR1 SQVTM, CDR2 ANQGSEA. V lost 6 bases to trimming and J lost 5 bases, with 13 bases between them. The length of the CDR3 is 12 residues. This chain's CDR3 is CSVKTIGETQYF. The CDR3 bases are TGCAGCGTCAAGACAATCGGTGAGACCCAGTACTTC.

The V gene is TRBV24-1, the J gene TRBJ1-1; 7 nucleotides line up with TRBD1. The CDR3 loop spans 17 amino acids. The germline V gene has CDR1 KGHDR and CDR2 SFDVKD. The V segment lost 4 bases and the J segment 0 bases; nucleotides outside the gene matches: 10. The CDR3 loop is CATSDSRQGRMNTEAFF. Written as DNA, the CDR3 is TGTGCCACCAGTGACTCCAGACAGGGCCGGATGAACACTGAAGCTTTCTTT.

The V gene is TRBV28, the J gene TRBJ2-7; possibly TRBD1 for D (6 bases). The ends were cut back, 2 bases at V and 1 base at J, with 12 bases in the middle. The CDR3 loop spans 15 amino acids. The germline CDR1 and CDR2 sequences are MDHEN and SYDVKM. The chain's CDR3 is CASSLGLGTSYEQYF. Here the CDR3 DNA reads TGTGCCAGCAGTTTAGGGTTGGGGACATCCTACGAGCAGTACTTC.

The V gene is TRBV9, the J gene TRBJ2-5, with D possibly being TRBD1 (6 bases). The CDR3 is 15 amino acids. The germline V and J ends were trimmed by 0 bases and 4 bases, with 13 bases remaining between them. CDR1 is SGDLS, CDR2 YYNGEE, per germline. The CDR3 is CASSVGRTGTETQYF. CDR3 nucleotides: TGTGCCAGCAGCGTAGGCCGTACAGGGACAGAGACCCAGTACTTC. The full variable domain, in which reference TRBV9 and TRBJ2-5 provide the parts outside the CDR3, is DSGVTQTPKHLITATGQRVTLRCSPRSGDLSVYWYQQSLDQGLQFLIQYYNGEERAKGNILERFSAQQFPDLHSELNLSSLELGDSALYFCASSVGRTGTETQYFGPGTRLLVL.

A note on this clone: It is likely a read error, because the conserved phenylalanine at the end of the CDR3 is missing. The limits of the CDR3 on the DNA are not certain, so only TCRdb's listed CDR3 is given. V usage is TRBV20-1 and J usage is TRBJ2-6; the D segment call TRBD1 is taken from the table without a DNA check. Germline V gene sequence: CDR1 DFQATT, CDR2 SNEGSKA (reference sequence). The CDR3 spans 10 amino acids, including both terminal residues. CDR3 in amino acids: CSARVCGQPV.

The J gene is TRBJ1-1, the V gene TRBV28; maybe TRBD1 (5 bases). This CDR3 has 14 amino acids. Germline CDR1 MDHEN, CDR2 SYDVKM. V was pared by 8 bases and J by 1 base, with 14 bases between. The CDR3 sequence: CASGAGPENTEAFF. The CDR3 DNA follows: TGTGCCAGCGGGGCCGGGCCGGAGAACACTGAAGCTTTCTTT.

V usage is TRBV18 and J usage is TRBJ1-1; tentatively, D is TRBD1 (5 bases). This CDR3 has 14 residues. V was clipped by 3 bases and J by 5 bases, with 13 bases between them. CDR1 and CDR2 from the germline V gene are KGHSH and LQKENI. CDR3 protein: CASSPERGGTEAFF. The CDR3 bases are TGTGCCAGCTCACCCGAGCGCGGGGGGACTGAAGCTTTCTTT.

The CDR3: CASSQGGTGVQPQHF. In nucleotides, the CDR3 is TGCGCCAGCAGCCAAGGAGGGACAGGGGTTCAGCCCCAGCATTTT. V gene TRBV4-1 combines with J gene TRBJ1-5, with 10 bases matching TRBD1. The CDR3 contains 15 residues. V gave up 1 base and J gave up 6 bases; unmatched junction bases: 3. CDR1 and CDR2 from the germline V gene are MGHRA and YSYEKL.

The chain employs TRBV28 and TRBJ2-7, with 8 bases identical to TRBD2. From germline, CDR1 is MDHEN and CDR2 SYDVKM. Trimming cost V 8 bases and J 3 bases; bases outside gene matches: 12. This CDR3 is built from 15 residues. DNA of the CDR3: TGTGCCAGCGCCAGGAGGGGTACTAGCGGCTACGAGCAGTACTTC. It codes for CASARRGTSGYEQYF.

The CDR3 DNA sequence: TGTGCCAGCTCACCGGGCAGGGATTACTATGGCTACACCTTC. It specifies CASSPGRDYYGYTF. V and J are TRBV18 and TRBJ1-2; maybe TRBD1 (5 bases). Germline CDR1 is KGHSH and CDR2 is LQKENI. V was cut by 3 bases and J by 3 bases, with 11 bases left in between. This CDR3 comprises 14 residues.

The V gene is TRBV5-5, the J gene TRBJ1-1, with a weak D call TRBD1 (5 bases). The germline gives CDR1 SGHKS, CDR2 YYEKEE (reference sequence). V gave up 5 bases and J gave up 1 base, with 12 bases separating them. The CDR3 covers 14 residues. CDR3 DNA: TGTGCCAGCAGTTCAGGGTGGGCGAACACTGAAGCTTTCTTT. Its protein product is CASSSGWANTEAFF.

This rearrangement joins TRBV28 to TRBJ1-2; D might be TRBD1 (5 bases). CDR1 MDHEN and CDR2 SYDVKM come from the germline V gene. CDR3 size: 15 residues. V was cut by 6 bases and J by 8 bases, with 22 bases left in between. CDR3 coding DNA: TGTGCCAGCAGGGGTCGAAGGGGCGACGACGGAGGCTACACCTTC. Its protein product is CASRGRRGDDGGYTF.

The chain joins TRBV29-1 to TRBJ1-2; D not certain. The CDR3 runs to 12 residues. Germline values: CDR1 SQVTM, CDR2 ANQGSEA. V was pared by 0 bases and J by 4 bases, with 6 bases between. The CDR3 nucleotides read TGCAGCGTTGAAGATCACAGCTATGGCTACACCTTC. This encodes CSVEDHSYGYTF.

The V gene is TRBV11-1, the J gene TRBJ2-3; 7 bases map to TRBD2. The V gene's germline CDR1 is SGHAT and CDR2 FQDESV (reference sequence). This CDR3 region has 14 residues. Trimming cost V 4 bases and J 2 bases; bases outside gene matches: 3. CDR3 DNA sequence: TGTGCCAGCAGCTCAAGCGGGAACACAGATACGCAGTATTTT. It translates to CASSSSGNTDTQYF.

This clone was counted a few times. This chain connects TRBV7-9 to TRBJ1-1, with 8 bases fitting TRBD1. CDR1 and CDR2 from the germline V gene are SEHNR and FQNEAQ (reference sequence). This CDR3 has 15 amino acids. V shed 5 bases, J shed 6 bases, and the junction held 11 bases outside the gene matches. The DNA of the CDR3 is TGTGCCAGCAGCCCAACGAGGACAGGGATCCCTGAAGCTTTCTTT. Its translation: CASSPTRTGIPEAFF.

The chain employs TRBV30 and TRBJ1-5; TRBD1 aligns across 8 bases. This CDR3 is 16 amino acids long. V shed 2 bases, J shed 3 bases, and the junction held 9 bases outside the gene matches. Germline-derived CDR1 and CDR2 are GTSNPN and SVGIG (reference sequence). The DNA for the CDR3 is TGTGCCTGGAGTAGATTTTCGGGACAGGACAATCAGCCCCAGCATTTT. Amino acids: CAWSRFSGQDNQPQHF.

The rearrangement links TRBV11-2 to TRBJ1-1; TRBD1 aligns across 7 bases. This CDR3 comprises 14 residues. Germline-derived CDR1 and CDR2 are SGHAT and FQNNGV. Trimming at V came to 0 bases and at J to 12 bases, leaving 10 bases not matched to a gene. CDR3 sequence (DNA): TGTGCCAGCAGCTTAGATGGGACAGATACTGGGACTTTCTTT. It is translated as CASSLDGTDTGTFF. The variable domain in full, completed from reference TRBV11-2 and TRBJ1-1, reads EAGVAQSPRYKIIEKRQSVAFWCNPISGHATLYWYQQILGQGPKLLIQFQNNGVVDDSQLPKDRFSAERLKGVDSTLKIQPAKLEDSAVYLCASSLDGTDTGTFFGQGTRLTVV.

This clone was recorded once. V gene TRBV30 combines with J gene TRBJ1-4; 8 nucleotides align to TRBD1. Germline CDR1 is GTSNPN and CDR2 is SVGIG (reference sequence). Trimming took 3 bases from V and 6 from J; bases not matched to a gene: 18. The CDR3 has 18 residues. The CDR3 here is CAWSQGQGRDRYYEKLFF. DNA of the CDR3: TGTGCCTGGAGCCAAGGACAGGGAAGGGATCGTTACTATGAAAAACTGTTTTTT.

This clone showed up just a few times. The J gene is TRBJ2-5, the V gene TRBV7-9; 8 bases agree with TRBD2. After removal of 3 bases from V and 5 bases from J, the junction contained 2 bases not matched to a gene. The germline CDR1 and CDR2 sequences are SEHNR and FQNEAQ (reference sequence). There are 13 residues in the CDR3. The DNA of the CDR3 is TGTGCCAGCAGCTTCGCGGGAGGCGAGACCCAGTACTTC. The encoded protein is CASSFAGGETQYF.

V and J are TRBV4-1 and TRBJ1-1; TRBD1 is a possible D gene (5 bases). CDR3 length equals 13 residues. In germline, CDR1 is MGHRA, CDR2 YSYEKL. V was trimmed by 3 bases and J by 5 bases, leaving 10 bases between them. The CDR3 region has the DNA TGCGCCAGCAGCCAGAGCAGGGTGACTGAAGCTTTCTTT. Encoded protein: CASSQSRVTEAFF.

This rearrangement joins TRBV5-1 to TRBJ1-6; D ambiguous. The length of the CDR3 is 15 residues. Germline CDR1 reads SGHRS; CDR2 reads YFSETQ. Between the trimmed V and J ends, which lost 3 bases and 8 bases, there was a span of 15 bases. CDR3 nucleotides: TGCGCCAGCAGCTCGACAAGCTTCTCCGATTCACCCCTCCACTTT. Protein product: CASSSTSFSDSPLHF.

The rearrangement links TRBV6-1 to TRBJ1-6, with TRBD1 matching over 7 bases. The CDR3 totals 16 residues. The V gene's germline CDR1 is MNHNS and CDR2 SASEGT. V shed 3 bases and J 5 bases; nucleotides not matched to a gene: 7. This CDR3 is CASSERAGGNNSPLHF. The CDR3 bases are TGTGCCAGCAGTGAGCGGGCAGGGGGGAATAATTCACCCCTCCACTTT.